This TCR beta chain was documented in a study of regulatory T cells in long-lasting Graves disease. Whole-study findings and limits: It is possible that accuracy was reduced by the small size of the sample.

The V end was cut by 3 bases, the J end by 6 bases, with 19 bases between. Germline CDR1 LNHDA, CDR2 SQIVND (reference sequence). This CDR3 has 16 residues. This clonotype was picked up many times. What it binds is unknown. Arm-PCR of CDR3 regions and iRepertoire HTBI primers were the basis on which TCR beta libraries were built. Each CDR3 protein gets one entry after TCRdb re-called the multiplex PCR reads with MiXCR. Here the sample spans about 370,000 distinct CDR3 sequences, about 16% being singletons. Specified time point: newly diagnosed GD, antithyroid drugs for less than 3 months. PBMCs provided the RNA from which the TCR library was made.

The source is a female donor with Graves disease. Sequences were derived from peripheral blood mononuclear cells (PBMCs), sampled at new diagnosis, from a patient treated with antithyroid drugs. The V call is TRBV19, the J call TRBJ2-3; no definite D call. The CDR3 here is CASSIRLGLGLDTQYF. Written as DNA, the CDR3 is TGTGCCAGTAGTATCCGACTTGGGTTAGGGTTGGATACGCAGTATTTT. Filled out from reference TRBV19 and TRBJ2-3, the complete variable domain reads DGGITQSPKYLFRKEGQNVTLSCEQNLNHDAMYWYRQDPGQGLRLIYYSQIVNDFQKGDIAEGYSVSREKKESFPLTVTSAQKNPTAFYLCASSIRLGLGLDTQYFGPGTRLTVL.